This TCR beta chain was identified during a study of blood T cell repertoires in COVID-19. On the study more broadly: Sample material is recorded as cDNA or gDNA derived from T cells, B-cell-depleted T cells, or PBMCs.

CDR3 length: 15 amino acids. Germline V gene sequence: CDR1 LNHDA, CDR2 SQIVND (reference sequence). Deletions cut 8 bases from V and 7 bases from J, with 18 bases between. As processed by the authors: Amplifying reference gene primers gave estimates of nucleated cell counts. Here immunoSEQ multiplex PCR was the method, and the copy in TCRdb shows in-frame clones only, minus some. That table is the source of V, J and clone size, and D and trimming were worked out from the DNA. Of some 90,000 clones in the sample, under 90% were seen once. Sequences were obtained from peripheral blood. The receptor's source is a human donor in a cohort sampled during active COVID-19. This chain connects TRBV19 to TRBJ1-6; the D gene is possibly TRBD1 (5 bases). CDR3 in amino acids: CASLDSQVRNSPLHF. In DNA form, the CDR3 reads TGTGCCAGTCTAGACAGCCAAGTCCGCAATTCACCCCTCCACTTT.